Detailed here is one TCR beta chain. This clone was seen only once. The specificity of this receptor is unknown. The sample holds no much larger clone one base away, and base qualities are not on file. In the paper's terms, the treatment or condition label means: some 19 received Ad26.COV2.S at low or high dose, single or two shots; about 5 received placebo; per-sample allocation not given. Repertoires of vaccine and placebo recipients were sequenced from samples collected on day 63 after the first injection. In Cohort 1b, 25 or so adults aged 18-55 years were enrolled at a single site in Boston, USA, between 29 July and 7 August 2020. Ad26.COV2.S was a replication-incompetent adenovirus type 26 vector expressing a prefusion-stabilized SARS-CoV-2 spike protein from the original Wuhan strain. Measured from the cysteine to the phenylalanine, the CDR3 is 18 residues long. Of all the DNA, just the CDR3 is kept, 54 bases in frame from base 1. CDR1 and CDR2 (SGHKS, YYEKEE) derive from the germline V gene (reference sequence). At the junction V is shortened by 4 bases and J by 1 base; bases outside the gene matches: 8.

The immunoSEQ Assay was used to sequence TCRbeta CDR3 regions. After extraction, genomic DNA underwent amplification by bias-controlled multiplex PCR, followed by high-throughput sequencing. For the original study's pipeline: Collapsing and filtering of sequences were performed to quantify the absolute abundance of each unique TCRbeta CDR3 region. Usable DNA was measured by amplifying reference genes present in all nucleated cells, and TCRbeta template counts were normalized to that usable DNA to estimate T cell fraction. Repertoire TCRs were annotated as SARS-CoV-2-specific by exact matching of V gene, CDR3 amino acid sequence and J gene to a known reactive TCR set. The reference SARS-CoV-2 TCR set was obtained from MIRA and was filtered for enrichment in COVID-19-positive ImmuneCODE repertoires, whereby public or cross-reactive TCRs were removed. Based on the MIRA antigens, annotated TCRs were further analysed at the level of specific ORF or position within ORF. Breadth was defined as the number of annotated unique rearrangements divided by the total number of unique productive rearrangements, and depth was defined as the summed frequency of the annotated unique rearrangements. TCR breadth was compared between groups using two-sided Wilcoxon rank-sum tests. The table was pulled from immuneACCESS by TCRdb, which kept in-frame rearrangements only. Such tables lose some clones; where checked, under half of the loss comes from unresolved V genes, and the rest has no known cause. The V and J calls and clone size come from that table; D and trimming were worked out from the DNA. The sample contains over 400,000 clones, 92% of them found a single time. More than 1.5% of the sample goes to the ten largest clones.

The data derive from a study of Ad26.COV2.S vaccination and SARS-CoV-2 variants (dated by TCRdb to the early 2020s). Notes on the research overall: Vaccine-arm donors came from COV1001, a multicentre, randomized, double-blind, placebo-controlled phase I-IIa trial of Ad26.COV2.S in healthy adults. Ad26.COV2.S was given intramuscularly at 5x10^10 or 1x10^11 viral particles, as a single shot or as two shots 56 days apart. Sequencing of the TCRbeta repertoire served to evaluate the specificity and breadth of SARS-CoV-2-reactive T cell receptors following Ad26.COV2.S vaccination. The TCR-sequenced set comprised about 30 samples: roughly 19 Ad26.COV2.S vaccine recipients, 5 placebo recipients and 8 SARS-CoV-2 convalescent individuals. Participants in the trial were split at random into five groups of five each, receiving low-dose or high-dose Ad26.COV2.S once or twice, or else placebo on both occasions. Investigators did not know the trial group allocation while performing experiments and assessing outcomes.

Beyond this particular receptor, the publication reports: Comparable non-spike TCR breadth was observed between vaccine and placebo recipients, consistent with only spike being contained in the vaccine. Ad26.COV2.S recipients had higher spike-specific TCR breadth than placebo recipients (P = 0.0014). Substantial breadth of spike-specific CD8+ and CD4+ T cell responses was reported after vaccination. The study was not powered for comparison of responses between vaccine doses or regimens. It was noted by the authors that total T cell responses may have been underestimated by the TCR breadth and depth analyses.

The sequence was obtained from a person between 18 and 59 years old who received the Ad26.COV2.S COVID-19 vaccine or a placebo. The V gene is TRBV5-5 and the J gene is TRBJ2-6, with TRBD1 matching 10 junction bases. The input for sequencing was peripheral blood, taken in a trial of Ad26.COV2.S vaccine versus placebo. The DNA sequence is given as TGTGCCAGCAGCACCGACGGGACAGGGGTGTCTGGGGCCAACGTCCTGACTTTC. This translates into CASSTDGTGVSGANVLTF.